The 6 T cell receptor beta chains in this list originate from one sample, sequenced in a study of T cells in localized non-small cell lung cancer. Profiled with immunoSEQ multiplex PCR; TCRdb holds only in-frame clones, not every one. The sample lists roughly 15,000 clones, around 90% occurring once. The sequencing here drew on peripheral blood mononuclear cells, taken before any cancer treatment. These receptors all come from a woman aged 35 to 70 with stage III lung adenocarcinoma.

V is TRBV7-2 and J is TRBJ1-5; a possible D gene is TRBD1 (5 bases). The ends were cut back, 1 base at V and 0 bases at J, with 7 bases in the middle. Germline V gives CDR1 SGHTA, CDR2 FQGNSA. This CDR3 has 15 residues. The CDR3 region is CASSLGGVSNQPQHF. The CDR3 nucleotides are TGTGCCAGCAGCTTAGGGGGCGTTAGCAATCAGCCCCAGCATTTT.

This clone came up once. The genes are TRBV28 and TRBJ2-3; 8 positions match TRBD2. CDR1 is MDHEN and CDR2 is SYDVKM in the germline V gene. This CDR3 spans 15 amino acids. Germline trimming cut 6 bases from V and 7 bases from J; bases unmatched to any gene: 12. The CDR3 region is CASRERLAYVYTQYF. In DNA form, the CDR3 reads TGTGCCAGCAGGGAGCGACTAGCGTACGTTTATACGCAGTATTTT.

This clone was seen only once. This chain links TRBV2 with TRBJ1-2; TRBD1 agrees at 9 bases. V dropped 5 bases and J dropped 6; count of bases not matched to a gene: 7. The CDR3 runs 14 residues. Germline V gene data show CDR1 as SNHLY and CDR2 as FYNNEI. DNA for the CDR3: TGTGCCAGCAGTTTCAAGCGGGACAGGGATGGCTACACCTTC. Translation gives CASSFKRDRDGYTF.

This chain links TRBV9 with TRBJ1-1; no definite D call. The CDR3 totals 14 residues. Trimming cost V 1 base and J 2 bases, with 9 bases left between them. Germline V lookup: CDR1 SGDLS, CDR2 YYNGEE. CDR3 protein: CASSVLPQNTEAFF. The CDR3 DNA reads TGTGCCAGCAGCGTACTACCACAAAACACTGAAGCTTTCTTT.

Turning to this clone: A read error may account for a junction end that differs from germline. The chain links TRBV7-2 to TRBJ1-4; TRBD1 matches 7 bases. The germline V gene encodes CDR1 SGHTA and CDR2 FQGNSA. The CDR3 has 13 amino acids. CDR3 protein: CASSLALWTGKIF. The DNA of the CDR3 is TGTGCCAGCAGCTTAGCGTTGTGGACAGGCAAGATTTTT.

This chain connects TRBV27 to TRBJ1-1; 7 positions match TRBD1. The V and J ends lost 3 bases and 7 bases, in that order; junction bases with no gene match: 17. The CDR3 length is 17 residues. Germline values: CDR1 MNHEY, CDR2 SMNVEV (reference sequence). CDR3 nucleotides: TGTGCCAGCAGTTTGACAGGGATCTTCGGTGAAAGGGTTGAAGCTTTCTTT. Its translation is CASSLTGIFGERVEAFF.